The next 29 T cell receptor beta chains were all read from a single sample in a study of blood T cells in healthy people across ages. A second about 7 to 12 cycle PCR used barcoded and J-beta primers. TCRdb reanalysed the 5' RACE reads using MiXCR and keeps one entry per CDR3 protein. The sample records about 1 million distinct CDR3 sequences, 35% to 55% being singletons. Source material: blood. These receptors were collected from a woman between 55 and 75 years old in good health.

This clonotype was detected a few times. The chain combines TRBV5-6 with TRBJ2-3, with 7 bases lining up with TRBD1. CDR1 SGHDT and CDR2 YYEEEE come from the germline V gene. The trim removed 4 bases at V and 0 bases at J, leaving 8 bases unmatched. This CDR3 spans 16 amino acids. Here the CDR3 reads CASSLQGTPSTDTQYF. The CDR3 coding sequence is TGTGCCAGCAGCCTACAGGGGACCCCTAGCACAGATACGCAGTATTTT.

The chain uses TRBV28 and TRBJ2-3; TRBD2 matches 8 bases. This CDR3 has 19 amino acids. Germline values: CDR1 MDHEN, CDR2 SYDVKM. With V trimmed by 3 bases and J by 4 bases, 18 bases remained unmatched. The CDR3 nucleotides are TGTGCCAGCAGTTTTAAATCCCTTAGTCGGCGGGAGGCCCCAGATACGCAGTATTTT. Translated: CASSFKSLSRREAPDTQYF.

The DNA for the CDR3 is TGTGCCAGCAGTTTATACGGGGGCCATCAGCCCCAGCATTTT. It specifies CASSLYGGHQPQHF. The V and J genes are TRBV28 and TRBJ1-5; a weak D match, TRBD1 (6 bases). Germline CDR1 reads MDHEN; CDR2 reads SYDVKM. The CDR3 contains 14 residues. V lost 1 base, J lost 5 bases, and 9 bases lay in between.

This clonotype showed up just a few times. This sequence joins TRBV20-1 and TRBJ2-7, with 8 bases fitting TRBD1. The J call is in doubt because the DNA end fits TRBJ2-5 better. There are 15 residues in the CDR3. Germline loops: CDR1 DFQATT, CDR2 SNEGSKA (reference sequence). The chain's CDR3 is CSARSGQGGQETQYF. The DNA of the CDR3 is TGCAGTGCTAGAAGCGGACAGGGTGGGCAAGAGACCCAGTACTTC.

The CDR3 nucleotides are TGCAGCGGGGACAGCGATCCTACCCATGGCTACACCTTC. Its translation is CSGDSDPTHGYTF. V gene TRBV29-1 combines with J gene TRBJ1-2, with TRBD1 matching over 7 bases. The germline CDR1 and CDR2 sequences are SQVTM and ANQGSEA. J lost 6 bases, V lost 7 bases, and 11 bases had no gene match. This CDR3 is built from 13 residues.

The count of this clonotype is one. The chain uses TRBV12-3 or TRBV12-4 and TRBJ2-5; 9 bases match TRBD2. This CDR3 spans 13 amino acids. With 4 bases clipped from V and 11 bases from J, the junction kept 8 bases outside the gene matches. CDR3 in DNA: TGTGCCAGCAGTTGGGCGGGAGGGCAGGAGCAGTACTTC. The encoded protein is CASSWAGGQEQYF.

This chain joins TRBV4-1 and TRBJ2-7; D might be TRBD2 (5 bases). The CDR3 is 17 residues long. The germline V gene has CDR1 MGHRA and CDR2 YSYEKL. V dropped 0 bases and J dropped 2 bases, with 17 bases sitting between them. The CDR3 coding sequence is TGCGCCAGCAGCCAAGATGCCGTGACTACCCGAACCTACGAGCAGTACTTC. Translation: CASSQDAVTTRTYEQYF.

The V call is TRBV15, the J call TRBJ2-7; TRBD2 matches at 8 bases. CDR1 and CDR2 from the germline V gene are LNHNV and YYDKDF (reference sequence). The CDR3 is 14 residues long. J was trimmed by 4 bases and V by 1 base; bases with no gene match: 3. The CDR3 region has the DNA TGTGCCACCAGCAGAGCGGGAGGGCCGTACGAGCAGTACTTC. Its translation is CATSRAGGPYEQYF.

This clonotype was seen only a few times. The gene calls are TRBV25-1 and TRBJ2-7; TRBD2 aligns across 14 bases. The CDR3 contains 19 residues. CDR1 MGHDK and CDR2 SYGVNS come from the germline V gene. V trimming: 1 base; J trimming: 0 bases; junction bases outside the gene matches: 8. The CDR3 spells CASSESRGLAGDHSYEQYF. CDR3 nucleotide sequence: TGTGCCAGCAGTGAATCTAGGGGACTAGCGGGAGACCACTCCTACGAGCAGTACTTC.

This clonotype has a handful of counts. The V gene is TRBV27, the J gene TRBJ2-7, with D unresolved. Between the trimmed V and J ends, which lost 3 bases and 7 bases, there was a span of 16 bases. This CDR3 spans 14 amino acids. Germline V lookup: CDR1 MNHEY, CDR2 SMNVEV (reference sequence). The DNA of the CDR3 is TGTGCCAGCAGTTTCGGTGCAGCCTACGTAGAGCAGTACTTC. This sequence encodes CASSFGAAYVEQYF.

The chain recombines TRBV5-1 with TRBJ2-1, with TRBD1 matching over 8 bases. CDR3 length equals 15 residues. V shed 5 bases and J 6 bases; nucleotides not matched to a gene: 10. The germline V gene has CDR1 SGHRS and CDR2 YFSETQ. CDR3 amino acids: CASSNRQGSPNEQFF. CDR3 DNA sequence: TGCGCCAGCAGTAATAGACAGGGGTCCCCCAATGAGCAGTTCTTC.

The chain is built from TRBV7-3 and TRBJ2-7, with D possibly being TRBD2 (6 bases). The germline CDR1 and CDR2 sequences are SGHTA and FQGTGA. Trimming removed 5 bases from V and 7 bases from J, with 18 bases in between. The CDR3 sequence is 14 residues long. The CDR3 DNA is TGTGCCAGCAGCGAATTAGCGGATTACAATGAGCAGTACTTC. Translated, it gives CASSELADYNEQYF.

J is TRBJ2-7 and V is TRBV27; 8 positions match TRBD1. The CDR3 loop spans 15 amino acids. CDR1 is MNHEY and CDR2 is SMNVEV in the germline V gene (reference sequence). V dropped 3 bases and J dropped 0; count of bases not matched to a gene: 4. Here the CDR3 reads CASSFRGPLSYEQYF. The CDR3 DNA is TGTGCCAGCAGTTTCAGGGGGCCCCTCTCCTACGAGCAGTACTTC.

The sample holds a few counts of this clonotype. J is TRBJ2-4 and V is TRBV4-1, with TRBD2 identical over 7 bases. Unmatched junction bases numbered 14, after V lost 3 bases and J lost 0 bases. The CDR3 spans 19 residues. Germline V gene data show CDR1 as MGHRA and CDR2 as YSYEKL. The CDR3 DNA follows: TGCGCCAGCAGCCAGGAGACTAGCCGCGATGGGCTAGCCAAAAACATTCAGTACTTC. Protein product: CASSQETSRDGLAKNIQYF.

The sample holds a few counts of this clonotype. The chain carries TRBV6-5 and TRBJ1-5; 9 bases match TRBD1. In germline, CDR1 is MNHEY, CDR2 SVGAGI. The CDR3 is made up of 15 amino acids. The trim removed 6 bases at V and 7 bases at J, leaving 10 bases unmatched. CDR3 sequence reads: CASSSGTGRRQPQHF. The CDR3 nucleotides are TGTGCCAGCAGCTCCGGGACAGGGAGGCGGCAGCCCCAGCATTTT.

The V gene is TRBV4-1, the J gene TRBJ2-4; the D gene could be TRBD1 or TRBD2 (7 bases each). Germline V gene sequence: CDR1 MGHRA, CDR2 YSYEKL. Trimming pared 0 bases from V and 7 bases from J, leaving 25 bases between. This CDR3 is built from 19 residues. The CDR3 DNA follows: TGCGCCAGCAGCCAAGAGCCTTCAGGGGGGGGGGCAAATTGGAACATTCAGTACTTC. It is translated as CASSQEPSGGGANWNIQYF.

The CDR3 here is CASSLGAYKYF. Here the CDR3 DNA reads TGCGCCAGCAGCTTGGGCGCCTACAAGTACTTC. The chain joins TRBV5-1 to TRBJ2-5; D is uncertain. The germline CDR1 and CDR2 sequences are SGHRS and YFSETQ. V lost 0 bases and J lost 12, with 9 bases in between. The CDR3 runs 11 residues.

The chain carries TRBV20-1 and TRBJ2-4; the match to TRBD1 covers 7 bases. Germline loops: CDR1 DFQATT, CDR2 SNEGSKA (reference sequence). Unmatched junction bases numbered 12, after V lost 6 bases and J lost 13 bases. The CDR3 is 12 amino acids. The CDR3: CSADRASYKQYF. The CDR3 nucleotides read TGCAGTGCAGACAGGGCGAGCTACAAGCAGTACTTC.

A few counts support this clonotype. The CDR3 DNA reads as TGTGCCAGCAGCCGAGAACTGAGCTCCTACAATGAGCAGTTCTTC. This encodes CASSRELSSYNEQFF. V gene TRBV4-2 combines with J gene TRBJ2-1; no clear D. The V end lost 4 bases, the J end lost 0 bases, and 10 bases lay between the germline ends. This CDR3 spans 15 amino acids. Germline CDR1 LGHNA, CDR2 YNFKEQ.

The CDR3 DNA reads as TGTGCCAGCAGCCATCAGCGGGAGTGGTCCTACAATGAGCAGTTCTTC. Translating it yields CASSHQREWSYNEQFF. The V and J genes are TRBV11-2 and TRBJ2-1; 8 bases are shared with TRBD2. This CDR3 is built from 16 residues. The V gene's germline CDR1 is SGHAT and CDR2 FQNNGV. J lost 1 base, V lost 5 bases, and 7 bases had no gene match. Using reference TRBV11-2 and TRBJ2-1 for the parts outside the CDR3, the full variable domain is EAGVAQSPRYKIIEKRQSVAFWCNPISGHATLYWYQQILGQGPKLLIQFQNNGVVDDSQLPKDRFSAERLKGVDSTLKIQPAKLEDSAVYLCASSHQREWSYNEQFFGPGTRLTVL.

The gene calls are TRBV6-5 and TRBJ2-5; the match to TRBD2 covers 7 bases. The DNA end favors TRBJ2-7, so the J call may be wrong. CDR1 and CDR2 from the germline V gene are MNHEY and SVGAGI. The CDR3 extends over 15 amino acids. The CDR3 protein is CASSYSMVGGGEQYF. The CDR3 DNA is TGTGCCAGCAGTTACTCGATGGTTGGGGGGGGCGAGCAGTACTTC.

The chain links TRBV6-2 or TRBV6-3 to TRBJ2-3; 7 nucleotides align to TRBD2. Germline V CDR1 and CDR2: MNHEY, SVGEGT. J lost 2 bases, V lost 6 bases, and 20 bases had no gene match. The CDR3 loop spans 19 amino acids. The chain's CDR3 is CASRGSQIGRLAPTDTQYF. Written as DNA, the CDR3 is TGTGCCAGCAGAGGGTCCCAGATCGGTCGACTAGCTCCCACAGATACGCAGTATTTT.

With regard to this clonotype: One end of the junction does not line up with germline, which may come from a read error. The chain has TRBV2 and TRBJ2-3, with a possible D match to TRBD1 (5 bases). CDR1 is SNHLY, CDR2 FYNNEI, per germline. The length of the CDR3 is 13 residues. The CDR3 sequence is CASSDTGTNTQYF. CDR3 coding DNA: TGTGCCAGCAGTGATACAGGCACAAATACGCAGTATTTT.

The J gene is TRBJ2-1, the V gene TRBV11-2; D might be TRBD2 (6 bases). CDR3 length: 16 residues. Trimming cost V 0 bases and J 6 bases, with 15 bases left between them. Germline CDR1 is SGHAT and CDR2 is FQNNGV. The CDR3 spells CASSLDVGWRGNEQFF. CDR3 nucleotide sequence: TGTGCCAGCAGCTTAGATGTAGGCTGGAGGGGCAATGAGCAGTTCTTC. The complete variable domain, with remaining parts taken from reference TRBV11-2 and TRBJ2-1, reads EAGVAQSPRYKIIEKRQSVAFWCNPISGHATLYWYQQILGQGPKLLIQFQNNGVVDDSQLPKDRFSAERLKGVDSTLKIQPAKLEDSAVYLCASSLDVGWRGNEQFFGPGTRLTVL.

This clonotype was seen only a few times. This chain joins TRBV6-5 and TRBJ2-7; 8 bases align to TRBD2. Germline loops: CDR1 MNHEY, CDR2 SVGAGI. The junction had 11 bases not matched to a gene; V was cut back by 6 bases and J by 4 bases. The CDR3 has 15 amino acids. The CDR3 is CASSQPGTSKYEQYF. CDR3 nucleotide sequence: TGTGCCAGCAGCCAACCCGGGACTAGTAAGTACGAGCAGTACTTC.

The V call is TRBV20-1, the J call TRBJ2-5; tentatively, D is TRBD1 (6 bases). V was cut by 1 base and J by 2 bases, with 14 bases left in between. This CDR3 contains 15 residues. Germline V lookup: CDR1 DFQATT, CDR2 SNEGSKA (reference sequence). The CDR3 DNA is TGCAGTGCTAGAGTTCTCCGGGGACAACAAGAGACCCAGTACTTC. Its translation: CSARVLRGQQETQYF.

The chain combines TRBV10-1 with TRBJ2-1, with D perhaps matching TRBD2 (6 bases). The CDR3 length is 15 residues. The germline CDR1 and CDR2 sequences are WNHNN and SYGVQD (reference sequence). Trimming cost V 0 bases and J 7 bases, with 13 bases left between them. The CDR3, as DNA: TGCGCCAGCAGTGAGTCGGAGGGCAGGGTGAATGAGCAGTTCTTC. Translation: CASSESEGRVNEQFF.

The chain couples TRBV6-1 to TRBJ2-3, with 12 bases matching TRBD1. The CDR3 length is 16 residues. Germline CDR1 reads MNHNS; CDR2 reads SASEGT. V shed 6 bases and J 5 bases; nucleotides not matched to a gene: 9. The CDR3 here is CASSKEGTGGGDTQYF. CDR3 sequence (DNA): TGTGCCAGCAGCAAAGAAGGGACAGGGGGCGGAGATACGCAGTATTTT.

This chain links TRBV20-1 with TRBJ2-3; perhaps D is TRBD1 or TRBD2 (6 bases each). The CDR3 spans 15 residues. Trimming took off 4 bases at V and 2 bases at J, with 16 bases between the two ends. Per germline, CDR1 DFQATT and CDR2 SNEGSKA (reference sequence). CDR3: CSATRDITFTDTQYF. The CDR3 nucleotides read TGCAGTGCTACGCGGGACATTACCTTCACAGATACGCAGTATTTT.